This is a list of T cell receptor beta chains from one sample in a study of cytomegalovirus exposure and HLA in healthy donors. The assay was immunoSEQ multiplex PCR, and TCRdb's table has in-frame clones only and misses some. The table records about 120,000 clones, 80% of them present only once. The sample taken for sequencing was PBMCs. All receptors derive from a female donor in good health and CMV-seropositive. Both conserved end residues are part of each CDR3. A D gene is named only where the DNA matches it firmly. Not every row has a clone size; where given, it reads once, few, many or a size class.

clone size: few; V gene: TRBV2; D gene: -; J gene: TRBJ2-2; CDR3 DNA: TGTGCCAGCAGTCTACTTGGTACCGGGGAGCTGTTTTTT; CDR3 protein: CASSLLGTGELFF
clone size: -; V gene: TRBV19; D gene: -; J gene: TRBJ1-1; CDR3 DNA: TGTGCCAGTAGTATGGGTATGGGGGGGGAAGCTTTCTTT; CDR3 protein: CASSMGMGGEAFF
clone size: -; V gene: TRBV7-6; D gene: TRBD1; J gene: TRBJ1-2; CDR3 DNA: TGTGCCAGCAGCTCCCAGGGGGTCTACGGCTACACCTTC; CDR3 protein: CASSSQGVYGYTF
clone size: few; V gene: TRBV6-5; D gene: TRBD1; J gene: TRBJ2-7; CDR3 DNA: TGTGCCAGCAGTTACTCTCAGGGGGCTTCCTACGAGCAGTACTTC; CDR3 protein: CASSYSQGASYEQYF
clone size: -; V gene: TRBV9; D gene: -; J gene: TRBJ2-1; CDR3 DNA: TGTGCCAGCAGCGGCCCCTACCCCTCCAATGAGCAGTTCTTC; CDR3 protein: CASSGPYPSNEQFF
clone size: -; V gene: TRBV9; D gene: -; J gene: TRBJ1-6; CDR3 DNA: TGTGCCAGCAGCGCCTCTGGGGCAGGCGGGGAGTCACCCCTCCACTTT; CDR3 protein: CASSASGAGGESPLHF
clone size: few; V gene: TRBV7-5; D gene: -; J gene: TRBJ1-5; CDR3 DNA: TGTGTCAGAAGCTTTCCTGAAGTTCGAACTACAGGGAGATATAGCAATCAGCCCCAGCATTTT; CDR3 protein: CVRSFPEVRTTGRYSNQPQHF
clone size: -; V gene: TRBV4-1; D gene: TRBD2; J gene: TRBJ2-7; CDR3 DNA: TGCGCCAGCAGCCCGCCCCGACTAGCGGGGGGGTTCTACGAGCAGTACTTC; CDR3 protein: CASSPPRLAGGFYEQYF
clone size: -; V gene: TRBV7-9; D gene: TRBD1; J gene: TRBJ2-7; CDR3 DNA: TGTGCCAGCAGCTTAGAATCCGGGACAGGGGGCGGGGAGCAGTACTTC; CDR3 protein: CASSLESGTGGGEQYF
clone size: -; V gene: TRBV25-1; D gene: -; J gene: TRBJ1-4; CDR3 DNA: TGTGCCAGCAGTAATTGGGGGGAGGAAAAACTGTTTTTT; CDR3 protein: CASSNWGEEKLFF
clone size: few; V gene: TRBV28; D gene: TRBD2; J gene: TRBJ2-1; CDR3 DNA: TGTGCCAGCAGTCCCCGACTAGCGGGGGGGCGGGACAATGAGCAGTTCTTC; CDR3 protein: CASSPRLAGGRDNEQFF
clone size: -; V gene: TRBV5-1; D gene: TRBD1; J gene: TRBJ1-3; CDR3 DNA: TGCGCCAGCAGCAACAGGGGATCCGGAAACACCATATATTTT; CDR3 protein: CASSNRGSGNTIYF
clone size: -; V gene: TRBV19; D gene: TRBD2; J gene: TRBJ2-1; CDR3 DNA: TGTGCCAGTAGTATAGATCGGAGCGGGACCTACAATGAGCAGTTCTTC; CDR3 protein: CASSIDRSGTYNEQFF
clone size: -; V gene: TRBV7-3; D gene: -; J gene: TRBJ2-2; CDR3 DNA: TGTGCCAGCAGCCCCGGGTCCCATCACTCATACACCGGGGAGCTGTTTTTT; CDR3 protein: CASSPGSHHSYTGELFF
clone size: -; V gene: TRBV18; D gene: -; J gene: TRBJ2-6; CDR3 DNA: TGTGCCAGCTCACCGAGGACAGTCCCGGGCCCCAACGTCCTGACTTTC; CDR3 protein: CASSPRTVPGPNVLTF
clone size: -; V gene: TRBV5-1; D gene: TRBD1; J gene: TRBJ2-7; CDR3 DNA: TGCGCCAGCAGGTGGGGGACAGGGACCTACGAGCAGTACTTC; CDR3 protein: CASRWGTGTYEQYF
clone size: -; V gene: TRBV30; D gene: -; J gene: TRBJ1-1; CDR3 DNA: TGTGCCTGGAGTTTCCCCCGGGGGGAACCCTTGAGGACTGAAGCTTTCTTT; CDR3 protein: CAWSFPRGEPLRTEAFF
clone size: once; V gene: TRBV7-2; D gene: TRBD1; J gene: TRBJ1-2; CDR3 DNA: TGTGCCAGCAGCTTTCAGGGGGCGCCTGGCTACACCTTC; CDR3 protein: CASSFQGAPGYTF
clone size: -; V gene: TRBV5-1; D gene: TRBD2; J gene: TRBJ2-5; CDR3 DNA: TGCGCCAGCACCACTAGCGGGGCGTCCGAGACCCAGTACTTC; CDR3 protein: CASTTSGASETQYF
clone size: -; V gene: TRBV11-2; D gene: TRBD2; J gene: TRBJ2-1; CDR3 DNA: TGTGCCAGCAGCGTCCGGGAGCGGGGGGGCCATAATGAGCAGTTCTTC; CDR3 protein: CASSVRERGGHNEQFF
clone size: -; V gene: TRBV7-9; D gene: TRBD1; J gene: TRBJ2-7; CDR3 DNA: TGTTCCAGCAGCCAACTCTCGACAGGGGGCCACGAGCAGTACTTC; CDR3 protein: CSSSQLSTGGHEQYF
clone size: -; V gene: TRBV4-3; D gene: TRBD1; J gene: TRBJ2-6; CDR3 DNA: TGCGCCAGCAGCCAAGATTTTGTGGGACAGATGCATTCTGGGGCCAACGTCCTGACTTTC; CDR3 protein: CASSQDFVGQMHSGANVLTF
clone size: -; V gene: TRBV5-1; D gene: -; J gene: TRBJ2-5; CDR3 DNA: TGCGCCAGCAGCTTGGGGTCTACCCAAGAGACCCAGTACTTC; CDR3 protein: CASSLGSTQETQYF
clone size: -; V gene: TRBV27; D gene: TRBD1; J gene: TRBJ1-1; CDR3 DNA: TGTGCCAGCGGACAGGGGGCGCGAACTGAAGCTTTCTTT; CDR3 protein: CASGQGARTEAFF
clone size: -; V gene: TRBV6-5; D gene: TRBD1; J gene: TRBJ1-2; CDR3 DNA: TGTGCCAGCAACCCGACAGGGGGCCGGGTCTACACCTTC; CDR3 protein: CASNPTGGRVYTF
clone size: once; V gene: TRBV7-2; D gene: -; J gene: TRBJ2-7; CDR3 DNA: TGTGCCAGCAGGGCCGCGGGGCGAGAAACCTACGAGCAGTACTTC; CDR3 protein: CASRAAGRETYEQYF
clone size: -; V gene: TRBV9; D gene: -; J gene: TRBJ2-3; CDR3 DNA: TGTGCCAGCAGCGTGGGGGGACCCACAGATACGCAGTATTTT; CDR3 protein: CASSVGGPTDTQYF